This TCR beta chain was recovered during a study of blood T cell repertoires in COVID-19. This clone was recorded a few times. Looked up from germline, CDR1 is SQVTM and CDR2 is ANQGSEA. Trimming took off 4 bases at V and 1 base at J, with 10 bases between the two ends. The length of the CDR3 is 13 residues. Profiling relied on immunoSEQ multiplex PCR, and the TCRdb table lists in-frame clones only, not all of them. Among about 260,000 clones listed, 80% to 90% were seen once. The chain employs TRBV29-1 and TRBJ1-1; D ambiguous. This TCR was sampled from a woman aged 45 to 65 who had recovered from COVID-19. Sequencing was performed on peripheral blood. CDR3 residues: CSVGTVQNTEAFF. DNA of the CDR3: TGCAGCGTTGGTACAGTGCAGAACACTGAAGCTTTCTTT.